Following are 17 T cell receptor beta chains from one sample sequenced in a study of blood T cell repertoires in COVID-19. The method was immunoSEQ multiplex PCR; TCRdb's version includes in-frame clones alone and lacks a portion of them. The repertoire holds fewer than 250,000 clones, with around 82% as singletons. Sample: peripheral blood. Receptors were obtained from a man aged 50-60 years with active or convalescent COVID-19.

The rearrangement links TRBV5-1 to TRBJ2-1; 11 positions agree with TRBD2. With 1 base clipped from V and 6 bases from J, the junction kept 6 bases outside the gene matches. The CDR3 has 16 amino acids. The germline V gene has CDR1 SGHRS and CDR2 YFSETQ. The CDR3 nucleotides are TGCGCCAGCAGCTTGAGTAGCGGGAGGGCCGTCAATGAGCAGTTCTTC. Its protein is CASSLSSGRAVNEQFF.

The V and J genes are TRBV19 and TRBJ2-7, with 7 bases lining up with TRBD2. The ends lost 7 bases at V and 6 bases at J; junction bases unmatched: 12. The CDR3 loop spans 14 amino acids. Germline V gene data show CDR1 as LNHDA and CDR2 as SQIVND (reference sequence). The CDR3 spells CASNAGTTTVEQYF. CDR3 bases: TGTGCCAGTAACGCCGGGACTACTACCGTCGAGCAGTACTTC.

The CDR3 DNA reads TGCAGTGCTAGGGTGGAGGGAGAAGCTTTCTTT. Amino acids: CSARVEGEAFF. The chain links TRBV20-1 to TRBJ1-1; D is unclear. Germline V gene sequence: CDR1 DFQATT, CDR2 SNEGSKA (reference sequence). The CDR3 has 11 residues. V was trimmed by 3 bases and J by 8 bases, leaving 10 bases between them.

The chain links TRBV28 to TRBJ2-1; maybe TRBD2 (6 bases). Per germline, CDR1 MDHEN and CDR2 SYDVKM. There are 16 residues in the CDR3. The V gene lost 4 bases and the J gene lost 2 bases, with 15 bases spanning the gap. The CDR3 nucleotides read TGTGCCAGCAGTTCCGGGGGTTTAGGCCCCTACAATGAGCAGTTCTTC. Translating gives CASSSGGLGPYNEQFF.

The chain is built from TRBV5-8 and TRBJ2-1; maybe TRBD2 (5 bases). The CDR3 totals 17 residues. CDR1 SGHTS and CDR2 YDEGEE come from the germline V gene. V lost 4 bases and J lost 5, with 22 bases in between. CDR3 DNA: TGTGCCAGCAGCCTGCTAAGCGGCCTCTTACAAAACAATGAGCAGTTCTTC. Translated, it gives CASSLLSGLLQNNEQFF.

This sequence joins TRBV5-1 and TRBJ1-2, with 7 nucleotides matching TRBD1. Germline CDR1 is SGHRS and CDR2 is YFSETQ. The junction had 5 bases not matched to a gene; V was cut back by 0 bases and J by 6 bases. The CDR3 extends over 14 amino acids. The CDR3 nucleotides are TGCGCCAGCAGCTTGGACAGGGGTGGGGATGGCTACACCTTC. Translated, it gives CASSLDRGGDGYTF.

The chain combines TRBV10-1 with TRBJ2-2; unclear D gene. The germline V gene encodes CDR1 WNHNN and CDR2 SYGVQD (reference sequence). The germline V and J ends were trimmed by 0 bases and 7 bases, with 12 bases remaining between them. The CDR3 extends over 15 amino acids. Written as DNA, the CDR3 is TGCGCCAGCAGTGAGTCTGTGAGCCCCCACGGGGAGCTGTTTTTT. Its protein is CASSESVSPHGELFF.

The gene calls are TRBV6-5 and TRBJ2-2; 12 bases are shared with TRBD1. Germline values: CDR1 MNHEY, CDR2 SVGAGI. The CDR3 runs 14 residues. V shed 7 bases, J shed 7 bases, and the junction held 4 bases outside the gene matches. DNA for the CDR3: TGTGCCAGCATCCGGGACAGGGGGCGCGGGGAGCTGTTTTTT. As protein: CASIRDRGRGELFF.

This clone came up once. The rearrangement uses TRBV7-2 and TRBJ1-5; a weak D match, TRBD1 (6 bases). The germline V and J ends were trimmed by 1 base and 4 bases, with 11 bases remaining between them. CDR3 length equals 15 residues. The V gene's germline CDR1 is SGHTA and CDR2 FQGNSA. The CDR3 protein is CASSLEAGENQPQHF. The DNA for the CDR3 is TGTGCCAGCAGCTTAGAGGCAGGGGAAAATCAGCCCCAGCATTTT.

V gene TRBV29-1 combines with J gene TRBJ2-2; D call uncertain. CDR1 is SQVTM and CDR2 is ANQGSEA in the germline V gene. With 1 base removed from V and 1 base from J, the gap between germline ends came to 13 bases. The CDR3 loop spans 16 amino acids. DNA for the CDR3: TGCAGCGTTGAAGGCACAGCCAGCCGGAACACCGGGGAGCTGTTTTTT. The encoded protein is CSVEGTASRNTGELFF.

V and J are TRBV19 and TRBJ2-7; D is possibly TRBD2 (5 bases). From germline, CDR1 is LNHDA and CDR2 SQIVND (reference sequence). The CDR3 sequence is 16 residues long. Trimming left V 5 bases short and J 12 bases short, with 29 bases between. The CDR3 region is CASSPDFFATAYPRYF. As DNA, the CDR3 is TGTGCCAGTAGTCCGGACTTTTTCGCCACCGCATACCCCCGGTACTTC. The whole variable domain, filled in from reference TRBV19 and TRBJ2-7, reads DGGITQSPKYLFRKEGQNVTLSCEQNLNHDAMYWYRQDPGQGLRLIYYSQIVNDFQKGDIAEGYSVSREKKESFPLTVTSAQKNPTAFYLCASSPDFFATAYPRYFGPGTRLTVT.

Details on this clone: Other DNA sequences in this sample translate to the same CDR3. J is TRBJ1-1 and V is TRBV5-1; no firm D call. CDR1 and CDR2 from the germline V gene are SGHRS and YFSETQ. V dropped 1 base and J dropped 0 bases, with 4 bases sitting between them. This CDR3 has 13 residues. The CDR3 spells CASSLSMNTEAFF. As DNA, the CDR3 is TGCGCCAGCAGCTTGTCCATGAACACTGAAGCTTTCTTT.

The chain links TRBV3-1 (or the pseudogene TRBV3-2) to TRBJ1-1; the D is unclear. The germline V and J ends were trimmed by 8 bases and 1 base, with 11 bases remaining between them. Germline V lookup: CDR1 LGHDT, CDR2 YNNKEL (reference sequence). The CDR3 sequence is 13 residues long. CDR3 DNA: TGTGCCAGCGGCAGTAATGGGAACACTGAAGCTTTCTTT. Its translation is CASGSNGNTEAFF.

This clone appeared a few times. This chain connects TRBV11-1 to TRBJ1-1, with D possibly TRBD1 on 6 matching bases. The CDR3 spans 14 residues. V lost 3 bases, J lost 4 bases, and 12 bases lay in between. Germline CDR1 reads SGHAT; CDR2 reads FQDESV (reference sequence). The CDR3 reads CASSFRGGGTEAFF. The CDR3 coding sequence is TGTGCCAGCAGCTTCAGGGGCGGAGGCACTGAAGCTTTCTTT.

The table lists this clone with a few counts. This chain links TRBV19 with TRBJ2-1, with D perhaps matching TRBD2 (6 bases). The germline V gene has CDR1 LNHDA and CDR2 SQIVND (reference sequence). V lost 7 bases to trimming and J lost 0 bases, with 13 bases between them. This CDR3 has 15 residues. CDR3 in DNA: TGTGCCAGTACTCCGGACGGGAGCTCCTACAATGAGCAGTTCTTC. The encoded protein is CASTPDGSSYNEQFF. The entire variable domain, with the rest obtained from reference TRBV19 and TRBJ2-1, is as follows: DGGITQSPKYLFRKEGQNVTLSCEQNLNHDAMYWYRQDPGQGLRLIYYSQIVNDFQKGDIAEGYSVSREKKESFPLTVTSAQKNPTAFYLCASTPDGSSYNEQFFGPGTRLTVL.

This sequence joins TRBV19 and TRBJ1-5, with D perhaps matching TRBD1 (5 bases). With 10 bases removed from V and 4 bases from J, the gap between germline ends came to 11 bases. Germline V gives CDR1 LNHDA, CDR2 SQIVND (reference sequence). The CDR3 is 12 residues long. The CDR3 loop is CATSDRNQPQHF. The DNA for the CDR3 is TGTGCCACCTCAGACAGAAATCAGCCCCAGCATTTT. Full variable domain (outside the CDR3, taken from reference TRBV19 and TRBJ1-5): DGGITQSPKYLFRKEGQNVTLSCEQNLNHDAMYWYRQDPGQGLRLIYYSQIVNDFQKGDIAEGYSVSREKKESFPLTVTSAQKNPTAFYLCATSDRNQPQHFGDGTRLSIL.

The chain employs TRBV28 and TRBJ1-4, with TRBD1 matching 7 bases. Germline CDR1 reads MDHEN; CDR2 reads SYDVKM. The CDR3 runs to 14 residues. Germline trimming cut 6 bases from V and 6 bases from J; bases unmatched to any gene: 7. The CDR3 DNA is TGTGCCAGCAGAGAACAAGGGGGCCATGAAAAACTGTTTTTT. Residues: CASREQGGHEKLFF.